Listed below are T cell receptor beta chains from one sample, sequenced in a study of cytomegalovirus exposure and HLA in healthy donors. Sequencing used immunoSEQ multiplex PCR; TCRdb keeps in-frame clones, though not all of them. The table includes 80,000 or so clones, 77% detected once. The sequenced sample consisted of PBMCs. Source of these receptors: a man aged 50 to 60 in good health and CMV-seropositive. CDR3s include the opening cysteine and the closing phenylalanine or tryptophan. Each record gives: CDR3 DNA, CDR3 protein, D gene, J gene, V gene, clone size. A D gene is named only where the DNA matches it firmly. Not every row has a clone size; where given, it reads once, few, many or a size class.

CDR3nt: TGTGCCAGCAGCGCCGGGAACTCCTACGAGCAGTACTTC
CDR3aa: CASSAGNSYEQYF
d_gene: -
j_gene: TRBJ2-7
v_gene: TRBV7-3
abundance: -

CDR3nt: TGTGCCAGCAGCGTAGGGAATAGCGGCTACACCTTC
CDR3aa: CASSVGNSGYTF
d_gene: -
j_gene: TRBJ1-2
v_gene: TRBV9
abundance: -

CDR3nt: TGTGCCAGCTCAAAAGGGTGGAGCGGGGGGCTGGAGCAGTACTTC
CDR3aa: CASSKGWSGGLEQYF
d_gene: TRBD2
j_gene: TRBJ2-7
v_gene: TRBV11-2
abundance: -

CDR3nt: TGTGCCAGCAGCTTAGGGACGTCGGGGGAGGTAGCTTTCTTT
CDR3aa: CASSLGTSGEVAFF
d_gene: -
j_gene: TRBJ1-1
v_gene: TRBV7-3
abundance: -

CDR3nt: TGTGCCTGGAGACTAGCGGGCGGGACCGCATACGAGCAGTACTTC
CDR3aa: CAWRLAGGTAYEQYF
d_gene: TRBD2
j_gene: TRBJ2-7
v_gene: TRBV30
abundance: -

CDR3nt: TGTGCCAGCAGTTACTCCCGGGGGAACACTGAAGCTTTCTTT
CDR3aa: CASSYSRGNTEAFF
d_gene: -
j_gene: TRBJ1-1
v_gene: TRBV6-5
abundance: -

CDR3nt: TGTGCCAGCAGTGAATCTAGCAACACAGATACGCAGTATTTT
CDR3aa: CASSESSNTDTQYF
d_gene: -
j_gene: TRBJ2-3
v_gene: TRBV2
abundance: -

CDR3nt: TGTGCCAGCTCACCACCCACCAGTTGGACCCAGTACTTC
CDR3aa: CASSPPTSWTQYF
d_gene: -
j_gene: TRBJ2-5
v_gene: TRBV18
abundance: -

CDR3nt: TGTGCCAGCAGTTTATCCCCTAGCGGGAGGTACGAGCAGTACTTC
CDR3aa: CASSLSPSGRYEQYF
d_gene: TRBD2
j_gene: TRBJ2-7
v_gene: TRBV27
abundance: -

CDR3nt: TGCGCCAGCAGTCACTCGGGTGGGGGCAGGGTCAACTCTGGGGCCAACGTCCTGACTTTC
CDR3aa: CASSHSGGGRVNSGANVLTF
d_gene: -
j_gene: TRBJ2-6
v_gene: TRBV23-1
abundance: -

CDR3nt: TGTGCCAGCAGCTCCAGTACCGTCGGGGGGCTGAGTACGAAACTGTTTTTT
CDR3aa: CASSSSTVGGLSTKLFF
d_gene: -
j_gene: TRBJ1-4
v_gene: TRBV7-6
abundance: -

CDR3nt: TGCGCCAGCAGCTGGGGACTAGCGGGATCCTACGAGCAGTACTTC
CDR3aa: CASSWGLAGSYEQYF
d_gene: TRBD2
j_gene: TRBJ2-7
v_gene: TRBV5-1
abundance: -

CDR3nt: TGTGCCAGCAGCCAAGCCGGGACAGATGCTAACTATGGCTACACCTTC
CDR3aa: CASSQAGTDANYGYTF
d_gene: TRBD1
j_gene: TRBJ1-2
v_gene: TRBV14
abundance: few

CDR3nt: TGTGCCAGCAGCCTCCAGGGACTAGCGGGGCCGTGGAGGCCCGATACGCAGTATTTT
CDR3aa: CASSLQGLAGPWRPDTQYF
d_gene: TRBD2
j_gene: TRBJ2-3
v_gene: TRBV9
abundance: few

CDR3nt: TGTGCCAGCAGCCAAGATTACCCTTGGGACAGGTCCACAGATACGCAGTATTTT
CDR3aa: CASSQDYPWDRSTDTQYF
d_gene: TRBD1
j_gene: TRBJ2-3
v_gene: TRBV14
abundance: -

CDR3nt: TGTGCCAGCAGTTACTCTAGCCAGCTACCTGGGGCTTTCTTT
CDR3aa: CASSYSSQLPGAFF
d_gene: -
j_gene: TRBJ1-1
v_gene: TRBV6-5
abundance: -

CDR3nt: TGTGCCAGCAGTTATGCGGGTGCGGCAGATACGCAGTATTTT
CDR3aa: CASSYAGAADTQYF
d_gene: -
j_gene: TRBJ2-3
v_gene: TRBV6-6
abundance: -

CDR3nt: TGTGCCAGCAGGCCACTAGGTTGGGAGACCCAGTACTTC
CDR3aa: CASRPLGWETQYF
d_gene: -
j_gene: TRBJ2-5
v_gene: TRBV6-5
abundance: -

CDR3nt: TGTGCCAGCAGCAAAACTAGCGGCTCCTACGAGCAGTACTTC
CDR3aa: CASSKTSGSYEQYF
d_gene: TRBD2
j_gene: TRBJ2-7
v_gene: TRBV7-9
abundance: -

CDR3nt: TGTGCCAGCAGTTACTCGACCGGGACAGGGAAGGATGAGCAGTTCTTC
CDR3aa: CASSYSTGTGKDEQFF
d_gene: TRBD1
j_gene: TRBJ2-1
v_gene: TRBV6-5
abundance: once

CDR3nt: TGTGCCAGCAGTTATGGACTAGCGGGAGACATAAACAGTCAGTACTTC
CDR3aa: CASSYGLAGDINSQYF
d_gene: TRBD2
j_gene: TRBJ2-4
v_gene: TRBV6-6
abundance: once

CDR3nt: TGTGCCAGCAGTAATCCTACAGGGATGAACACTGAAGCTTTCTTT
CDR3aa: CASSNPTGMNTEAFF
d_gene: -
j_gene: TRBJ1-1
v_gene: TRBV6-5
abundance: -

CDR3nt: TGTGCCAGTAGTATAGAGGCCACAGGGGGTGAGACCCAGTACTTC
CDR3aa: CASSIEATGGETQYF
d_gene: TRBD1
j_gene: TRBJ2-5
v_gene: TRBV19
abundance: once